The T cell receptor (beta chain) described here comes from a study of cytomegalovirus exposure and HLA in healthy donors. Across the study: A subsequent analysis reported that the 100 to 150 validation repertoires were produced on the same platform that had also been used for the 550 to 750 first-cohort repertoires. Findings of the study overall: The finding came from a later analysis; first-cohort TCR clusters tended to co-occur in the roughly 120 validation repertoires. The CMV antigen specificity of a few CMV-associated chains was confirmed through in vitro analysis. Reports indicated that the classifier achieved high specificity and sensitivity in diagnosing cytomegalovirus status.

Sequencing used immunoSEQ multiplex PCR; TCRdb keeps in-frame clones, though not all of them. There are roughly 300,000 clones in the sample; roughly 88% occur only once, and 0.7% to 0.85% lies in the top ten. The CDR3 length is 16 residues. CDR1 and CDR2 (germline): SGDLS, YYNGEE. V trimming: 0 bases; J trimming: 5 bases; junction bases outside the gene matches: 8. As regards this clone: Its antigen is undetermined.

The clonotype originates from a woman between 18 and 29 years old in good health and CMV-seronegative. The rearrangement links TRBV9 to TRBJ2-7, with 10 bases matching TRBD1. The sequenced material came from PBMCs. CDR3 sequence: CASSVEGGQGIDEQYF. The CDR3 bases are TGTGCCAGCAGCGTAGAGGGGGGACAGGGGATCGACGAGCAGTACTTC.